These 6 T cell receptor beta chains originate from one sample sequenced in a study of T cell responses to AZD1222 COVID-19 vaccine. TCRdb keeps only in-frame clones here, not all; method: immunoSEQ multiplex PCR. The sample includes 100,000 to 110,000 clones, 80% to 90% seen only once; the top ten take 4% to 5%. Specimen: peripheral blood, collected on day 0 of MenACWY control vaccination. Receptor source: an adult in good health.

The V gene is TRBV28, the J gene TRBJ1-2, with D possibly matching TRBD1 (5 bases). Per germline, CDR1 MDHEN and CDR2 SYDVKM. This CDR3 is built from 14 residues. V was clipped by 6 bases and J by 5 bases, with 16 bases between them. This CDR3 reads CASSPPLAGYGYTF. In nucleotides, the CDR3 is TGTGCCAGCAGCCCTCCCTTGGCAGGGTATGGCTACACCTTC.

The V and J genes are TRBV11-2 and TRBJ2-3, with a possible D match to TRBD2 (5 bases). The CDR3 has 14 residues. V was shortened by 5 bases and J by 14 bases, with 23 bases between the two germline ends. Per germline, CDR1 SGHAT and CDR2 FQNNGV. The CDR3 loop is CASSQRASGPEGYF. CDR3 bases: TGTGCCAGCAGCCAAAGGGCCTCCGGCCCAGAGGGGTATTTT.

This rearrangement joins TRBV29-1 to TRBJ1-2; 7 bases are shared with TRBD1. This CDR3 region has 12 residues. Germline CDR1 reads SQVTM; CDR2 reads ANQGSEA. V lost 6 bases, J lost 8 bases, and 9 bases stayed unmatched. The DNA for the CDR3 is TGCAGCGTGGGTGAGGGGGCGCGCGGCTACACCTTC. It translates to CSVGEGARGYTF.

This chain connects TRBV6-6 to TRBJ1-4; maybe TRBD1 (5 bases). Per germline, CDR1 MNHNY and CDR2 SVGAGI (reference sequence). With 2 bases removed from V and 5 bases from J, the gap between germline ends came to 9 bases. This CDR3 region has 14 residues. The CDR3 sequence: CASSYRSGNEKLFF. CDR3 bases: TGTGCCAGCAGTTACCGGTCAGGGAATGAAAAACTGTTTTTT.

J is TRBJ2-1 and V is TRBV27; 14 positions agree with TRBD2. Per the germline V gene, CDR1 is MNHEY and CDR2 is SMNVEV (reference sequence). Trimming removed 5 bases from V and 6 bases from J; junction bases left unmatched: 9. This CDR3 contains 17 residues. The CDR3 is CASSLRLAGGLVNEQFF. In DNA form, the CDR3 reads TGTGCCAGCAGTCTTCGACTAGCGGGGGGGCTTGTCAATGAGCAGTTCTTC.

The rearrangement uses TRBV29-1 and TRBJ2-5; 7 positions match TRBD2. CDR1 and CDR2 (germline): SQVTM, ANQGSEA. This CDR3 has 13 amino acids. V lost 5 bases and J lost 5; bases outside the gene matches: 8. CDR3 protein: CSVSPGEGETQYF. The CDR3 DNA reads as TGCAGCGTTTCCCCTGGGGAGGGGGAGACCCAGTACTTC.